In this sample, the clone carrying this T cell receptor (beta chain) turned up once. The data originate from a study of blood T cell repertoires in COVID-19. The trim removed 4 bases at V and 0 bases at J, leaving 5 bases unmatched. Germline values: CDR1 KGHDR, CDR2 SFDVKD. The CDR3 extends over 16 amino acids. TCRdb's table, derived via immunoSEQ multiplex PCR, lists solely in-frame clones and lacks some. The repertoire holds nearly 50,000 clones, with under 85% as singletons. The gene calls are TRBV24-1 and TRBJ2-1; 7 nucleotides agree with TRBD1. The receptor was isolated from a human donor in a cohort sampled during active COVID-19. Sequenced sample: peripheral blood. The CDR3 coding sequence is TGTGCCACCAGTGAGCCGACAGGGAGCTCCTACAATGAGCAGTTCTTC. This codes for CATSEPTGSSYNEQFF.